The TCR beta chain described here comes from a study of blood T cell dynamics during melanoma immunotherapy. Study overall: Metastatic melanoma patients received first-line pembrolizumab or nivolumab plus ipilimumab.

Concerning this clone: The antigen remains undetermined.

Profiled with immunoSEQ multiplex PCR; TCRdb holds only in-frame clones, not every one. The sample carries 10,000 to 13,000 clones, about four fifths recorded once. Study-wide results and caveats: At W3, later disease-control patients showed bifurcated PBMC repertoire changes, unlike progressors.

The germline V gene has CDR1 SGHAT and CDR2 FQNNGV. The length of the CDR3 is 12 residues. The ends lost 2 bases at V and 6 bases at J; junction bases unmatched: 1. Time point noted: week 3, after first cycle of checkpoint inhibitor. One draw preceded checkpoint blockade; another followed its first cycle at week 3. No patient had earlier systemic cancer treatment, concurrent immunosuppressants, or another active cancer. The TCR was taken from a human donor with melanoma. The rearrangement uses TRBV11-2 and TRBJ2-7; 7 nucleotides align to TRBD1. The sequencing used blood, collected from a patient treated with checkpoint blockade. CDR3 loop: CASSLTGVEQYF. The CDR3, as DNA: TGTGCCAGCAGCTTAACAGGGGTCGAGCAGTACTTC.